The 16 T cell receptor beta chains presented below share a single source sample, sequenced in a study of T-cell memory formation after mild COVID-19. TCRdb re-called the 5' RACE reads through MiXCR, storing one row per CDR3 protein. The sample includes about 27,000 distinct CDR3 sequences, roughly 16% of them seen just once. The sequenced sample consisted of PBMCs or a T cell subset sorted from them (not recorded which). These receptors originate from an adult who had mild COVID-19 (a few samples of this study predate the infection). Cell type and time point are not known.

Many counts were recorded for this clonotype. The chain recombines TRBV19 with TRBJ2-5, with TRBD1 identical over 10 bases. Germline loops: CDR1 LNHDA, CDR2 SQIVND (reference sequence). Trimming took 3 bases from V and 2 from J; bases not matched to a gene: 3. The CDR3 sequence is 15 residues long. This CDR3 reads CASSIGQGVQETQYF. The CDR3 DNA reads as TGTGCCAGTAGTATTGGACAGGGGGTACAAGAGACCCAGTACTTC.

This clonotype came up many times. V and J are TRBV12-3 or TRBV12-4 and TRBJ1-1, with D perhaps TRBD1 (5 bases). Deletions cut 5 bases from V and 5 bases from J, with 21 bases between. The CDR3 runs to 16 residues. CDR3 region: CASSPSAGIIGTEAFF. CDR3 bases: TGTGCCAGCAGTCCTTCCGCAGGGATAATCGGGACTGAAGCTTTCTTT.

This clonotype was found a few times. V is TRBV5-8 and J is TRBJ2-2; 7 bases are a match to TRBD1. V lost 5 bases and J lost 1; bases outside the gene matches: 5. The CDR3 spans 15 residues. The germline gives CDR1 SGHTS, CDR2 YDEGEE. The CDR3 sequence: CASSNYRGNTGELFF. The CDR3 DNA reads as TGTGCCAGCAGTAATTACAGGGGGAACACCGGGGAGCTGTTTTTT.

This clonotype was counted at least ten times. The chain uses TRBV2 and TRBJ2-2, with D possibly matching TRBD1 (5 bases). CDR1 and CDR2 (germline): SNHLY, FYNNEI. V was pared by 9 bases and J by 3 bases, with 17 bases between. The CDR3 is made up of 15 amino acids. Written as DNA, the CDR3 is TGTGCCAGGGGGAACAGACAGAGCTACACCGGGGAGCTGTTTTTT. This encodes CARGNRQSYTGELFF.

This clonotype was detected a few times. This sequence joins TRBV4-3 and TRBJ1-2; TRBD1 agrees at 7 bases. J was trimmed by 8 bases and V by 5 bases; bases with no gene match: 8. CDR1 is LGHNA and CDR2 is YSLEER in the germline V gene. There are 13 residues in the CDR3. As DNA, the CDR3 is TGCGCCAGCAGCAATCGACAGGGAAGAGGCTACACCTTC. This encodes CASSNRQGRGYTF.

This clonotype was detected ten times or more. The chain has TRBV18 and TRBJ1-4; D gene unclear. The CDR3 length is 14 residues. Per the germline V gene, CDR1 is KGHSH and CDR2 is LQKENI. V was clipped by 3 bases and J by 10 bases, with 15 bases between them. The CDR3 loop reads CASSPGGQVGKLFF. In DNA form, the CDR3 reads TGTGCCAGCTCACCGGGAGGGCAGGTTGGAAAACTGTTTTTT.

This clonotype has ten or more counts. This chain links TRBV2 with TRBJ2-1; possibly TRBD1 or TRBD2 for D (5 bases each). CDR3 length: 11 amino acids. Trimming removed 8 bases at V and 9 bases at J, with 11 bases between. Germline V gene lookup returns CDR1 SNHLY and CDR2 FYNNEI. The chain's CDR3 is CASGGEVEQFF. In nucleotides, the CDR3 is TGTGCCAGCGGGGGTGAGGTTGAGCAGTTCTTC.

This clonotype has ten or more counts. The chain couples TRBV6-2 or TRBV6-3 to TRBJ2-2, with a possible D match to TRBD1 (6 bases). Trimming took 7 bases from V and 3 from J, leaving 9 bases between them. The CDR3 consists of 13 residues. Germline V lookup: CDR1 MNHEY, CDR2 SVGEGT. Here the CDR3 reads CASITGYTGELFF. DNA of the CDR3: TGTGCCAGCATTACAGGGTACACCGGGGAGCTGTTTTTT.

About this clonotype: Just one base apart from a much larger clone, this may be a read error. The CDR3 region has the DNA TGTGCCAGCAGCCAGCAGGGACCCGACAATGAGCAGTTCTTC. Residues: CASSQQGPDNEQFF. The chain links TRBV3-1 to TRBJ2-1; D assignment may be TRBD1 or TRBD2 (5 bases each). CDR1 LGHDT and CDR2 YNNKEL come from the germline V gene (reference sequence). Trimming pared 3 bases from V and 5 bases from J, leaving 11 bases between. This CDR3 has 14 residues.

This clonotype was found a few times. V usage is TRBV4-3 and J usage is TRBJ1-2, with D unresolved. Looked up from germline, CDR1 is LGHNA and CDR2 is YSLEER. V lost 0 bases to trimming and J lost 5 bases, with 13 bases between them. There are 15 residues in the CDR3. The CDR3 is CASSQDGEKLYGYTF. CDR3 bases: TGCGCCAGCAGCCAAGATGGCGAGAAGTTATATGGCTACACCTTC.

In its sample, this clonotype was seen a few times. The V call is TRBV24-1, the J call TRBJ1-5, with 11 bases matching TRBD1. Germline values: CDR1 KGHDR, CDR2 SFDVKD. The V segment lost 4 bases and the J segment 4 bases; nucleotides outside the gene matches: 5. This CDR3 has 16 residues. CDR3 residues: CATSDPGTGGNQPQHF. CDR3 in DNA: TGTGCCACCAGTGACCCCGGGACAGGGGGAAATCAGCCCCAGCATTTT.

The table lists this clonotype with many counts. The chain couples TRBV12-3 or TRBV12-4 to TRBJ2-5, with D hard to call. V lost 4 bases and J lost 4, with 4 bases in between. The length of the CDR3 is 11 residues. Here the CDR3 DNA reads TGTGCCAGCAGTTATTTAGAGACCCAGTACTTC. Its protein product is CASSYLETQYF.

The sample holds many counts of this clonotype. V and J are TRBV12-3 or TRBV12-4 and TRBJ2-7; a possible D gene is TRBD2 (5 bases). V was clipped by 4 bases and J by 4 bases, with 11 bases between them. This CDR3 comprises 13 residues. The CDR3 loop is CASSSLVGYEQYF. CDR3 nucleotide sequence: TGTGCCAGCAGTTCACTAGTGGGGTACGAGCAGTACTTC.

This clonotype was picked up many times. The chain has TRBV30 and TRBJ2-4; TRBD2 is a possible D gene (5 bases). Deletions cut 0 bases from V and 4 bases from J, with 13 bases between. Germline V gives CDR1 GTSNPN, CDR2 SVGIG (reference sequence). The CDR3 loop spans 15 amino acids. The CDR3 here is CAWSVDRDRKNIQYF. CDR3 in DNA: TGTGCCTGGAGTGTAGACCGGGATAGGAAAAACATTCAGTACTTC.

The chain joins TRBV7-9 to TRBJ1-1; the D is unclear. The V gene lost 2 bases and the J gene lost 10 bases, with 11 bases spanning the gap. The CDR3 covers 12 residues. The germline V gene encodes CDR1 SEHNR and CDR2 FQNEAQ (reference sequence). The CDR3 reads CASSLSASRAFF. The CDR3 DNA follows: TGTGCCAGCAGCTTATCGGCGAGCAGAGCTTTCTTT.

This clonotype was counted ten times or more. The V gene is TRBV5-1, the J gene TRBJ2-5, with a weak D call TRBD1 (5 bases). CDR1 is SGHRS and CDR2 is YFSETQ in the germline V gene. The CDR3 extends over 14 amino acids. Trimming removed 2 bases from V and 0 bases from J, with 8 bases in between. The CDR3, as DNA: TGCGCCAGCAGCTTCCAGACAGACCAAGAGACCCAGTACTTC. It codes for CASSFQTDQETQYF.